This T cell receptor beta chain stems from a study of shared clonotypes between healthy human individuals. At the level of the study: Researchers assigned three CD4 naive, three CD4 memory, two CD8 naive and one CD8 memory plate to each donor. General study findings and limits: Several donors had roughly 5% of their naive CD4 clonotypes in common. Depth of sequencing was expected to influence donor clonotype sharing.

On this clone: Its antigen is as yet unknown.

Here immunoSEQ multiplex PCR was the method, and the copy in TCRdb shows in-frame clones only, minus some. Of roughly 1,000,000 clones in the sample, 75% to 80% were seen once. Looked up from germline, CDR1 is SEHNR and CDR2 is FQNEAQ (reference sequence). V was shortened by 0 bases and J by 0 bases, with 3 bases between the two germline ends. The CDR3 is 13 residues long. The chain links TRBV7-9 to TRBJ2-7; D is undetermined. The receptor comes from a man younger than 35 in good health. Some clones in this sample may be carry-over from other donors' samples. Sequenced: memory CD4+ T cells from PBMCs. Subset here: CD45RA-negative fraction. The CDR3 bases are TGTGCCAGCAGCTTAGCTACCTCCTACGAGCAGTACTTC. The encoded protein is CASSLATSYEQYF.